The next 21 T cell receptor beta chains were all read from a single sample in a study of cytomegalovirus exposure and HLA in healthy donors. The PCR made use of 60 Vbeta and 13 Jbeta primers. Some clones are missing from TCRdb's copy, which holds only in-frame ones; the method was immunoSEQ multiplex PCR. The sample includes over 90,000 clones, around 64% of them seen just once. The sequenced sample consisted of PBMCs. The receptor source for this set is a man in his fifties or sixties in good health and CMV-seronegative.

The V and J genes are TRBV27 and TRBJ2-2, with a tentative D call TRBD2 (5 bases). The CDR3 has 15 amino acids. The germline V and J ends were trimmed by 3 bases and 3 bases, with 11 bases remaining between them. Germline CDR1 and CDR2: MNHEY and SMNVEV (reference sequence). For the CDR3, the DNA is TGTGCCAGCAGTTTGAGGGTTGGGGACACCGGGGAGCTGTTTTTT. Protein product: CASSLRVGDTGELFF.

The chain is built from TRBV27 and TRBJ2-7; 8 bases line up with TRBD2. The CDR3 covers 15 residues. CDR1 and CDR2 (germline): MNHEY, SMNVEV (reference sequence). After removal of 5 bases from V and 4 bases from J, the junction contained 10 bases not matched to a gene. The CDR3: CASSRPGSGKYEQYF. In nucleotides, the CDR3 is TGTGCCAGCAGTCGCCCGGGTAGCGGGAAATACGAGCAGTACTTC.

In this sample, this clone turned up a few times. V usage is TRBV19 and J usage is TRBJ2-5; D may be TRBD2 (6 bases). The germline V gene has CDR1 LNHDA and CDR2 SQIVND (reference sequence). The CDR3 has 14 amino acids. V was cut by 0 bases and J by 5 bases, with 10 bases left in between. The CDR3 bases are TGTGCCAGTAGTATAGATCCACGGGGGGAGACCCAGTACTTC. Encoded protein: CASSIDPRGETQYF.

V is TRBV18 and J is TRBJ2-5; TRBD2 might be the D (5 bases). Trimming removed 4 bases at V and 2 bases at J, with 14 bases between. Germline CDR1 KGHSH, CDR2 LQKENI. CDR3 length equals 15 residues. The CDR3 DNA reads as TGTGCCAGCTCACATGTGGCGAGGGAACAAGAGACCCAGTACTTC. Translated: CASSHVAREQETQYF. The entire variable domain, with the rest obtained from reference TRBV18 and TRBJ2-5, is as follows: NAGVMQNPRHLVRRRGQEARLRCSPMKGHSHVYWYRQLPEEGLKFMVYLQKENIIDESGMPKERFSAEFPKEGPSILRIQQVVRGDSAAYFCASSHVAREQETQYFGPGTRLLVL.

This clone appeared a few times. The chain links TRBV27 to TRBJ1-2, with a possible D match to TRBD1 (6 bases). Trimming cost V 8 bases and J 3 bases, with 19 bases left between them. The germline V gene has CDR1 MNHEY and CDR2 SMNVEV (reference sequence). The CDR3 runs to 15 residues. DNA of the CDR3: TGTGCCAGCGTTGGGCGCACAGGGATAGACTATGGCTACACCTTC. The encoded protein is CASVGRTGIDYGYTF.

Only a few counts were recorded for this clone. J is TRBJ2-2 and V is TRBV9; TRBD1 matches 9 bases. CDR3 length equals 15 residues. V lost 2 bases, J lost 4 bases, and 3 bases stayed unmatched. The germline CDR1 and CDR2 sequences are SGDLS and YYNGEE. The CDR3 protein is CASSVGTGTTGELFF. The CDR3 DNA reads TGTGCCAGCAGCGTGGGGACAGGGACCACCGGGGAGCTGTTTTTT. The full variable domain, completed using reference TRBV9 and TRBJ2-2, is DSGVTQTPKHLITATGQRVTLRCSPRSGDLSVYWYQQSLDQGLQFLIQYYNGEERAKGNILERFSAQQFPDLHSELNLSSLELGDSALYFCASSVGTGTTGELFFGEGSRLTVL.

This clone was counted a few times. The chain combines TRBV28 with TRBJ2-1; 11 bases line up with TRBD2. This CDR3 has 17 residues. Looked up from germline, CDR1 is MDHEN and CDR2 is SYDVKM. V lost 1 base, J lost 4 bases, and 6 bases stayed unmatched. CDR3 sequence: CASSLSSGLAVYNEQFF. CDR3 sequence (DNA): TGTGCCAGCAGTTTATCCTCGGGACTAGCGGTATACAATGAGCAGTTCTTC. The full variable domain, completed using reference TRBV28 and TRBJ2-1, is DVKVTQSSRYLVKRTGEKVFLECVQDMDHENMFWYRQDPGLGLRLIYFSYDVKMKEKGDIPEGYSVSREKKERFSLILESASTNQTSMYLCASSLSSGLAVYNEQFFGPGTRLTVL.

The genes are TRBV28 and TRBJ2-7; D remains unclear. CDR3 length: 11 residues. V was clipped by 5 bases and J by 2 bases, with 4 bases between them. CDR1 is MDHEN and CDR2 is SYDVKM in the germline V gene. As DNA, the CDR3 is TGTGCCAGCAGTACTACCTACGAGCAGTACTTC. This sequence encodes CASSTTYEQYF. The complete variable domain, with remaining parts taken from reference TRBV28 and TRBJ2-7, reads DVKVTQSSRYLVKRTGEKVFLECVQDMDHENMFWYRQDPGLGLRLIYFSYDVKMKEKGDIPEGYSVSREKKERFSLILESASTNQTSMYLCASSTTYEQYFGPGTRLTVT.

This clone showed up just a few times. V is TRBV7-2 and J is TRBJ2-1; weak D call: TRBD1 (7 bases). The CDR3 has 15 amino acids. V was cut by 2 bases and J by 4 bases, with 12 bases left in between. Germline V CDR1 and CDR2: SGHTA, FQGNSA. CDR3 residues: CASSLSEGQYNEQFF. The CDR3 DNA is TGTGCCAGCAGCTTATCGGAGGGACAGTACAATGAGCAGTTCTTC.

This chain joins TRBV28 and TRBJ2-7; 7 bases are shared with TRBD1. Germline CDR1 MDHEN, CDR2 SYDVKM. This CDR3 is built from 13 residues. The trim removed 5 bases at V and 6 bases at J, leaving 7 bases unmatched. The DNA of the CDR3 is TGTGCCAGCAGTCGGTCAGGGGGAAGCGAGCAGTACTTC. Its protein product is CASSRSGGSEQYF.

This clone has just a few counts. The gene calls are TRBV2 and TRBJ2-5, with a tentative D call TRBD1 (6 bases). CDR3 length equals 14 residues. Germline-derived CDR1 and CDR2 are SNHLY and FYNNEI. The V end was cut by 3 bases, the J end by 4 bases, with 12 bases between. CDR3 loop: CASSDWEGGETQYF. DNA of the CDR3: TGTGCCAGCAGTGATTGGGAAGGGGGAGAGACCCAGTACTTC. The variable domain in full, completed from reference TRBV2 and TRBJ2-5, reads EPEVTQTPSHQVTQMGQEVILRCVPISNHLYFYWYRQILGQKVEFLVSFYNNEISEKSEIFDDQFSVERPDGSNFTLKIRSTKLEDSAMYFCASSDWEGGETQYFGPGTRLLVL.

In this sample, this clone turned up a few times. The junction and the germline gene differ at one end; a read error may be behind it. V gene TRBV20-1 combines with J gene TRBJ2-1, with 7 bases fitting TRBD2. The CDR3 extends over 11 amino acids. Germline V gives CDR1 DFQATT, CDR2 SNEGSKA (reference sequence). CDR3 in amino acids: CSASPGTTGVF. The CDR3, as DNA: TGCAGTGCTAGTCCCGGGACTACTGGGGTCTTC.

This chain uses TRBV5-1 with TRBJ1-3, with 9 bases matching TRBD1. The CDR3 covers 16 residues. Trimming at V came to 4 bases and at J to 0 bases, leaving 5 bases not matched to a gene. From germline, CDR1 is SGHRS and CDR2 YFSETQ. This CDR3 is CASSRDRADSGNTIYF. The CDR3 bases are TGCGCCAGCAGCCGGGACAGGGCTGACTCTGGAAACACCATATATTTT.

The chain recombines TRBV19 with TRBJ1-4; TRBD1 matches 7 bases. The length of the CDR3 is 15 residues. The germline V gene has CDR1 LNHDA and CDR2 SQIVND (reference sequence). Unmatched junction bases numbered 11, after V lost 6 bases and J lost 7 bases. CDR3 bases: TGTGCCAGTAGACAGGGGACAGTGATCCGTGAAAAACTGTTTTTT. This codes for CASRQGTVIREKLFF.

This sequence joins TRBV28 and TRBJ1-2, with D unresolved. The CDR3 is 12 amino acids. Germline V CDR1 and CDR2: MDHEN, SYDVKM. V gave up 1 base and J gave up 8 bases, with 8 bases separating them. This CDR3 is CASSLSDGGYTF. DNA of the CDR3: TGTGCCAGCAGTTTATCCGACGGGGGCTACACCTTC.

This clone showed up just a few times. V and J are TRBV18 and TRBJ1-1; tentative D call: TRBD1 (5 bases). This CDR3 has 15 residues. V was clipped by 0 bases and J by 7 bases, with 15 bases between them. Germline V gene data show CDR1 as KGHSH and CDR2 as LQKENI. Written as DNA, the CDR3 is TGTGCCAGCTCACCACCGGCAGGGAAGTGGGTTGAAGCTTTCTTT. The encoded protein is CASSPPAGKWVEAFF.

The chain joins TRBV2 to TRBJ1-5; the match to TRBD1 covers 7 bases. CDR1 is SNHLY, CDR2 FYNNEI, per germline. CDR3 length equals 14 residues. V lost 5 bases, J lost 7 bases, and 8 bases stayed unmatched. In DNA, the CDR3 is TGTGCCAGCAGTTCTACTAACAGGGGACAGCCCCAGCATTTT. Its protein is CASSSTNRGQPQHF. The full variable domain, completed using reference TRBV2 and TRBJ1-5, is EPEVTQTPSHQVTQMGQEVILRCVPISNHLYFYWYRQILGQKVEFLVSFYNNEISEKSEIFDDQFSVERPDGSNFTLKIRSTKLEDSAMYFCASSSTNRGQPQHFGDGTRLSIL.

The rearrangement links TRBV5-1 to TRBJ2-1, with TRBD1 matching over 10 bases. The length of the CDR3 is 15 residues. Germline values: CDR1 SGHRS, CDR2 YFSETQ. V dropped 4 bases and J dropped 4; count of bases not matched to a gene: 5. For the CDR3, the DNA is TGCGCCAGCAGCGGGACAGGGGCCGCTTACAATGAGCAGTTCTTC. This sequence encodes CASSGTGAAYNEQFF.

This sequence joins TRBV27 and TRBJ2-7, with D perhaps matching TRBD2 (5 bases). This CDR3 has 14 amino acids. The germline gives CDR1 MNHEY, CDR2 SMNVEV (reference sequence). The germline V and J ends were trimmed by 0 bases and 2 bases, with 8 bases remaining between them. CDR3 residues: CASSLSRAAYEQYF. CDR3 sequence (DNA): TGTGCCAGCAGTTTATCGCGGGCCGCCTACGAGCAGTACTTC.

The CDR3 DNA reads as TGTGCCAGCAGCCCCGGGGGTGGAGGACTCGGGTATGGCTACACCTTC. It encodes CASSPGGGGLGYGYTF. This rearrangement joins TRBV5-4 to TRBJ1-2; weak D call: TRBD1 (5 bases). The CDR3 runs 16 residues. Germline V gives CDR1 SGHNT, CDR2 YYREEE (reference sequence). V was trimmed by 4 bases and J by 5 bases, leaving 21 bases between them.

V is TRBV11-3 and J is TRBJ2-7; no clear D gene. The CDR3 is made up of 14 amino acids. Deletions cut 5 bases from V and 2 bases from J, with 13 bases between. Germline V gene lookup returns CDR1 SGHNT and CDR2 YENEEA. The CDR3 sequence is CASSPLGSPYEQYF. The CDR3 coding sequence is TGTGCCAGCAGCCCCCTGGGCAGTCCCTACGAGCAGTACTTC.